The T cell receptor (beta chain) under discussion was sequenced for a study of T cell responses to AZD1222 COVID-19 vaccine. General study points: Donors were largely white British and mainly female; clonal diversity was possibly underestimated. Repertoires in all cases were sampled only once the peak T cell response had passed. The breadth and depth of Spike-specific TCRs increased once two AZD1222 doses had been given.

In this sample, this clone turned up once. As yet, its antigen is unknown. Libraries were prepared by immunoSEQ multiplex PCR; TCRdb keeps only in-frame clonotypes and omits some of them. In the table there are about 84,000 clones, roughly 84% of which are singletons. The CDR3 length is 15 residues. V lost 6 bases and J 0 bases, leaving 12 bases between the germline ends. Germline V gene data show CDR1 as SNHLY and CDR2 as FYNNEI. Timing groups of about 4 and about 12 weeks for second doses were pooled. The sequences come from peripheral blood, collected 28 days after the second AZD1222 dose. This clonotype was sampled from an adult who received the AZD1222 COVID-19 vaccine. J is TRBJ1-5 and V is TRBV2; a possible D gene is TRBD1 (6 bases). The CDR3 sequence is CASSGGGDSNQPQHF. The CDR3 bases are TGTGCCAGCAGCGGAGGGGGGGATAGCAATCAGCCCCAGCATTTT. Full variable domain (outside the CDR3, taken from reference TRBV2 and TRBJ1-5): EPEVTQTPSHQVTQMGQEVILRCVPISNHLYFYWYRQILGQKVEFLVSFYNNEISEKSEIFDDQFSVERPDGSNFTLKIRSTKLEDSAMYFCASSGGGDSNQPQHFGDGTRLSIL.